These 15 T cell receptor beta chains share one sample of origin, sequenced in a study of early T cells in non-severe SARS-CoV-2 infection. Via MiXCR, TCRdb re-called the 5' RACE reads, giving one row per CDR3 protein. The profile shows fewer than 30,000 distinct CDR3 sequences, approximately 6.4% of them singletons. Source: whole blood, taken at baseline. These receptor sequences come from an adult who was a healthcare worker with PCR-confirmed SARS-CoV-2 infection or an uninfected control (not recorded which).

This clonotype was detected ten times or more. The genes are TRBV29-1 and TRBJ1-1; D gene unclear. Germline V gives CDR1 SQVTM, CDR2 ANQGSEA. There are 13 residues in the CDR3. V was cut by 3 bases and J by 2 bases, with 10 bases left in between. CDR3 sequence: CSVDGVSNTEAFF. CDR3 nucleotides: TGCAGCGTTGACGGCGTTAGTAACACTGAAGCTTTCTTT. Full variable domain (missing parts from reference TRBV29-1 and TRBJ1-1): SAVISQKPSRDICQRGTSLTIQCQVDSQVTMMFWYRQQPGQSLTLIATANQGSEATYESGFVIDKFPISRPNLTFSTLTVSNMSPEDSSIYLCSVDGVSNTEAFFGQGTRLTVV.

This clonotype was recorded many times. The chain is built from TRBV9 and TRBJ2-1, with 10 bases matching TRBD2. Germline V lookup: CDR1 SGDLS, CDR2 YYNGEE. Trimming at V came to 7 bases and at J to 6 bases, leaving 7 bases not matched to a gene. The CDR3 length is 14 residues. This CDR3 reads CASGAGGPFNEQFF. The CDR3 DNA follows: TGTGCCAGCGGAGCGGGAGGGCCATTCAATGAGCAGTTCTTC.

For this clonotype: This may stem from a read error, because a much larger clone lies one nucleotide away. The conserved phenylalanine or tryptophan is not found at the CDR3 terminus, so this likely reflects a read error. The chain joins TRBV7-2 to TRBJ2-7, with 8 bases lining up with TRBD2. After removal of 3 bases from V and 1 base from J, the junction contained 5 bases not matched to a gene. This CDR3 is 15 amino acids long. CDR1 SGHTA and CDR2 FQGNSA come from the germline V gene. The CDR3 DNA follows: TGTGCCAGCAGCTTCACCTCGGGGGGGTCCTACGAGCAGTACATC. Protein: CASSFTSGGSYEQYI.

In this sample, this clonotype turned up many times. The chain combines TRBV2 with TRBJ1-1; D perhaps matches TRBD1 (5 bases). The CDR3 totals 15 residues. The germline V gene has CDR1 SNHLY and CDR2 FYNNEI. Trimming stripped 6 bases from V and 5 bases from J, with 19 bases between. The CDR3 nucleotides read TGTGCCAGCAGCATCCAGGGTGGAGTATCTACTGAAGCTTTCTTT. Its protein is CASSIQGGVSTEAFF.

This clonotype showed up many times. The rearrangement joins TRBV7-8 to TRBJ1-4; D may be TRBD1 (6 bases). CDR3 length: 15 residues. Per the germline V gene, CDR1 is SGHVS and CDR2 is FQNEAQ. V lost 3 bases and J lost 8, with 16 bases in between. For the CDR3, the DNA is TGTGCCAGCAGCTTGAGGACAGCCTCAATCGAAAAACTGTTTTTT. Its translation: CASSLRTASIEKLFF. The full variable domain, with the rest looked up from reference TRBV7-8 and TRBJ1-4, is GAGVSQSPRYKVAKRGQDVALRCDPISGHVSLFWYQQALGQGPEFLTYFQNEAQLDKSGLPSDRFFAERPEGSVSTLKIQRTQQEDSAVYLCASSLRTASIEKLFFGSGTQLSVL.

This clonotype has only a few counts. The rearrangement uses TRBV19 and TRBJ2-3; D is unresolved. The CDR3 runs to 14 residues. The germline CDR1 and CDR2 sequences are LNHDA and SQIVND (reference sequence). The ends were cut back, 8 bases at V and 0 bases at J, with 12 bases in the middle. CDR3 coding DNA: TGTGCCAGTGGGAAGGGTCAAAGCACAGATACGCAGTATTTT. Translating it yields CASGKGQSTDTQYF.

This clonotype has ten or more counts. For the CDR3, the DNA is TGTGCCAGCAGCCCCCTGCTCCGGTCCGAAGAGACCCAGTACTTC. It translates to CASSPLLRSEETQYF. The chain employs TRBV5-6 and TRBJ2-5; no definite D call. The CDR3 is 15 amino acids. Germline V CDR1 and CDR2: SGHDT, YYEEEE. V was clipped by 4 bases and J by 3 bases, with 16 bases between them.

This clonotype was picked up many times. The chain employs TRBV9 and TRBJ2-5; D might be TRBD1 or TRBD2, each matching 6 bases. V lost 0 bases and J 3 bases, leaving 9 bases between the germline ends. The CDR3 has 14 amino acids. The germline CDR1 and CDR2 sequences are SGDLS and YYNGEE. The CDR3 reads CASSVAGEEETQYF. The CDR3 bases are TGTGCCAGCAGCGTAGCAGGGGAGGAAGAGACCCAGTACTTC. The entire variable domain, with the rest obtained from reference TRBV9 and TRBJ2-5, is as follows: DSGVTQTPKHLITATGQRVTLRCSPRSGDLSVYWYQQSLDQGLQFLIQYYNGEERAKGNILERFSAQQFPDLHSELNLSSLELGDSALYFCASSVAGEEETQYFGPGTRLLVL.

In this sample, this clonotype turned up many times. V and J are TRBV7-2 and TRBJ2-5, with D possibly TRBD2 on 7 matching bases. Trimming took off 5 bases at V and 1 base at J, with 11 bases between the two ends. The CDR3 sequence is 14 residues long. CDR1 and CDR2 (germline): SGHTA, FQGNSA. Here the CDR3 DNA reads TGTGCCAGCAGCAACGGGGGGCCCCAAGAGACCCAGTACTTC. Protein sequence: CASSNGGPQETQYF.

The gene calls are TRBV18 and TRBJ1-1, with a tentative D call TRBD1 (6 bases). Germline V CDR1 and CDR2: KGHSH, LQKENI. This CDR3 is 14 amino acids long. Trimming took 6 bases from V and 2 from J, leaving 13 bases between them. The CDR3 DNA reads as TGTGCCAGCTCCGGACAGACAGCTAACACTGAAGCTTTCTTT. As protein: CASSGQTANTEAFF.

This clonotype occurred many times. The CDR3 region is CASSFGDRRYEQYF. CDR3 sequence (DNA): TGTGCCAGCAGTTTCGGGGACCGCCGCTACGAGCAGTACTTC. The chain is built from TRBV27 and TRBJ2-7, with D perhaps assigned TRBD1 or TRBD2 (5 bases each). Germline V gene data show CDR1 as MNHEY and CDR2 as SMNVEV (reference sequence). This CDR3 has 14 residues. The V end was cut by 3 bases, the J end by 3 bases, with 12 bases between.

There are many counts of this clonotype. The chain joins TRBV10-3 to TRBJ2-5; 9 bases map to TRBD1. J gave up 5 bases and V 7 bases, and 8 bases lay outside the gene matches. The length of the CDR3 is 14 residues. CDR1 ENHRY and CDR2 SYGVKD come from the germline V gene. CDR3 loop: CAIKNRGLGETQYF. CDR3 in DNA: TGTGCCATCAAGAACAGGGGGCTCGGGGAGACCCAGTACTTC.

This clonotype was found many times. This chain connects TRBV6-1 to TRBJ2-3, with 8 bases aligning to TRBD1. Trimming removed 5 bases from V and 0 bases from J; junction bases left unmatched: 7. This CDR3 spans 16 amino acids. CDR1 is MNHNS and CDR2 is SASEGT in the germline V gene. CDR3 protein: CASSSSGTGSTDTQYF. CDR3 sequence (DNA): TGTGCCAGCAGTTCCTCCGGGACAGGCAGCACAGATACGCAGTATTTT.

This clonotype was seen repeatedly, ten times or more. This chain connects TRBV30 to TRBJ1-5; 8 positions agree with TRBD1. The CDR3 consists of 15 residues. The germline gives CDR1 GTSNPN, CDR2 SVGIG (reference sequence). V was pared by 6 bases and J by 0 bases, with 7 bases of the junction left unmatched. The CDR3 DNA reads TGTGCCTGCGGGACAGGTGGATATAGCAATCAGCCCCAGCATTTT. This gives the protein CACGTGGYSNQPQHF.

This clonotype was counted at least ten times. This chain links TRBV30 with TRBJ2-2, with TRBD2 as a possible D gene (6 bases). CDR1 and CDR2 (germline): GTSNPN, SVGIG (reference sequence). Trimming took off 2 bases at V and 3 bases at J, with 13 bases between the two ends. This CDR3 region has 15 residues. CDR3 amino acids: CAWSRAGTYTGELFF. CDR3 nucleotide sequence: TGTGCCTGGAGTAGGGCAGGGACTTACACCGGGGAGCTGTTTTTT.